These 24 T cell receptor beta chains came from one sample sequenced in a study of cytomegalovirus exposure and HLA in healthy donors. The PCR used 60 Vbeta and 13 Jbeta primers. Profiling relied on immunoSEQ multiplex PCR, and the TCRdb table lists in-frame clones only, not all of them. Of 140,000 to 150,000 clones listed, roughly 70% were seen once; the top ten hold 1.5% to 2%. Material: PBMCs. Every receptor here comes from a middle-aged woman in good health and CMV-seronegative.

The chain carries TRBV5-8 and TRBJ2-1; D perhaps matches TRBD2 (5 bases). Looked up from germline, CDR1 is SGHTS and CDR2 is YDEGEE. This CDR3 spans 14 amino acids. V shed 1 base and J shed 7 bases, with 12 bases lying between them. The CDR3 spells CASSLFSGNNEQFF. Here the CDR3 DNA reads TGTGCCAGCAGCTTGTTCAGCGGAAATAATGAGCAGTTCTTC.

This sequence joins TRBV9 and TRBJ1-6; TRBD1 aligns across 7 bases. This CDR3 contains 13 residues. Per germline, CDR1 SGDLS and CDR2 YYNGEE. Trimming cost V 4 bases and J 10 bases; bases outside gene matches: 5. The CDR3: CASSTGQESPLHF. The DNA of the CDR3 is TGTGCCAGCAGCACCGGACAGGAATCACCCCTCCACTTT.

There are a few counts of this clone. The rearrangement links TRBV4-1 to TRBJ1-4, with D perhaps TRBD1 (5 bases). Between the trimmed V and J ends, which lost 2 bases and 0 bases, there was a span of 22 bases. CDR1 is MGHRA and CDR2 is YSYEKL in the germline V gene. The CDR3 has 20 amino acids. In nucleotides, the CDR3 is TGCGCCAGCAGCCAACGCTCCCTTAGTGGGGCAGATGCAACTAATGAAAAACTGTTTTTT. Translation: CASSQRSLSGADATNEKLFF.

This sequence joins TRBV5-1 and TRBJ1-2; TRBD1 matches at 9 bases. V shed 2 bases and J 4 bases; nucleotides not matched to a gene: 3. Germline V gene sequence: CDR1 SGHRS, CDR2 YFSETQ. The CDR3 loop spans 14 amino acids. CDR3 region: CASSFTGGFYGYTF. The CDR3 region has the DNA TGCGCCAGCAGCTTCACAGGGGGCTTCTATGGCTACACCTTC.

This clone was counted only a few times. The genes are TRBV6-5 and TRBJ2-3, with 7 bases identical to TRBD1. J gave up 2 bases and V 6 bases, and 8 bases lay outside the gene matches. The V gene's germline CDR1 is MNHEY and CDR2 SVGAGI. CDR3 length: 15 residues. CDR3 region: CASSLQGQSTDTQYF. Here the CDR3 DNA reads TGTGCCAGCAGCCTTCAGGGACAGTCCACAGATACGCAGTATTTT.

This chain links TRBV6-1 with TRBJ1-1; no clear D gene. The V end lost 5 bases, the J end lost 3 bases, and 16 bases lay between the germline ends. The CDR3 contains 15 residues. Germline V gene data show CDR1 as MNHNS and CDR2 as SASEGT. CDR3 protein: CASSFGRMSDTEAFF. In nucleotides, the CDR3 is TGTGCCAGCAGTTTTGGTCGTATGTCAGACACTGAAGCTTTCTTT.

This chain uses TRBV28 with TRBJ2-3; 8 bases agree with TRBD2. V gave up 2 bases and J gave up 1 base; unmatched junction bases: 8. The CDR3 covers 17 residues. The V gene's germline CDR1 is MDHEN and CDR2 SYDVKM. The DNA of the CDR3 is TGTGCCAGCAGTTTACCCCTCGGAGCGGGGGGCACAGATACGCAGTATTTT. Translating it yields CASSLPLGAGGTDTQYF. Using reference TRBV28 and TRBJ2-3 for the parts outside the CDR3, the full variable domain is DVKVTQSSRYLVKRTGEKVFLECVQDMDHENMFWYRQDPGLGLRLIYFSYDVKMKEKGDIPEGYSVSREKKERFSLILESASTNQTSMYLCASSLPLGAGGTDTQYFGPGTRLTVL.

About this clone: The junction departs from germline at one end; a sequencing error may be responsible. This chain links TRBV7-9 with TRBJ2-1, with D maybe TRBD2 (8 bases). Germline lookup yields CDR1 SEHNR and CDR2 FQNEAQ (reference sequence). CDR3 length equals 16 residues. The CDR3: CSSSLTGGGPYNEQFF. The CDR3 DNA is TGTTCCAGCAGCTTAACGGGAGGGGGCCCCTACAATGAGCAGTTCTTC. The full variable domain, with the rest looked up from reference TRBV7-9 and TRBJ2-1, is DTGVSQNPRHKITKRGQNVTFRCDPISEHNRLYWYRQTLGQGPEFLTYFQNEAQLEKSRLLSDRFSAERPKGSFSTLEIQRTEQGDSAMYLCSSSLTGGGPYNEQFFGPGTRLTVL.

This clone was observed a handful of times. The chain combines TRBV14 with TRBJ1-4; D remains ambiguous. Germline V gives CDR1 SGHDN, CDR2 FVKESK. V shed 5 bases and J shed 1 base, with 14 bases lying between them. The CDR3 covers 16 residues. The CDR3 sequence is CASSSLTGVTNEKLFF. The DNA for the CDR3 is TGTGCCAGCAGCTCCTTGACCGGGGTAACTAATGAAAAACTGTTTTTT.

This chain joins TRBV7-9 and TRBJ2-1; D perhaps matches TRBD2 (5 bases). V gave up 1 base and J gave up 0 bases, with 16 bases separating them. The V gene's germline CDR1 is SEHNR and CDR2 FQNEAQ (reference sequence). This CDR3 has 18 residues. The CDR3 bases are TGTGCCAGCAGCTTAGGTCGGGGTGAGTCCGTCTCCTACAATGAGCAGTTCTTC. Protein sequence: CASSLGRGESVSYNEQFF.

On this clone itself: At one end the junction does not follow the germline gene, possibly because of a read error. The chain joins TRBV5-8 to TRBJ1-4; 8 bases are a match to TRBD1. The CDR3 runs to 15 residues. From germline, CDR1 is SGHTS and CDR2 YDEGEE. The CDR3 DNA is TGTGCCAGCAGCGGCAGGGGGCATGTTAATGGAAAACTGTTTTTT. Its protein is CASSGRGHVNGKLFF.

In DNA, the CDR3 is TGCGCCAGCCCTATCCGGACAGGAAATGGCTACACCTTC. Its protein product is CASPIRTGNGYTF. This sequence joins TRBV10-1 and TRBJ1-2; TRBD1 matches 7 bases. CDR1 WNHNN and CDR2 SYGVQD come from the germline V gene (reference sequence). This CDR3 region has 13 residues. V lost 8 bases to trimming and J lost 6 bases; unmatched junction nucleotides: 9.

The chain has TRBV15 and TRBJ2-3, with 14 bases lining up with TRBD2. Germline CDR1 LNHNV, CDR2 YYDKDF (reference sequence). The CDR3 loop spans 16 amino acids. Trimming at V came to 3 bases and at J to 6 bases, leaving 5 bases not matched to a gene. The CDR3 DNA reads as TGTGCCACCAGCAGGCTGACTAGCGGGGGGGCGGATACGCAGTATTTT. This gives the protein CATSRLTSGGADTQYF.

V gene TRBV7-9 combines with J gene TRBJ2-1; 7 nucleotides line up with TRBD2. With 4 bases clipped from V and 10 bases from J, the junction kept 4 bases outside the gene matches. The CDR3 contains 12 residues. Germline V CDR1 and CDR2: SEHNR, FQNEAQ (reference sequence). CDR3 sequence: CASSSPGLEQFF. The CDR3 nucleotides read TGTGCCAGCAGCTCCCCGGGACTAGAGCAGTTCTTC.

This chain connects TRBV6-4 to TRBJ2-1; 14 bases are shared with TRBD2. The CDR3 totals 16 residues. Germline V gene lookup returns CDR1 MRHNA and CDR2 SNTAGT. The junction had 2 bases not matched to a gene; V was cut back by 2 bases and J by 5 bases. CDR3: CASSDGLAGGHNEQFF. The CDR3 DNA follows: TGTGCCAGCAGTGACGGACTAGCGGGAGGCCACAATGAGCAGTTCTTC.

V and J are TRBV5-4 and TRBJ2-2; D unresolved. The CDR3 has 15 amino acids. V shed 1 base and J shed 0 bases, with 7 bases lying between them. Germline CDR1 SGHNT, CDR2 YYREEE (reference sequence). This CDR3 reads CASSLLDPNTGELFF. The CDR3 bases are TGTGCCAGCAGCTTGCTAGACCCGAACACCGGGGAGCTGTTTTTT.

The rearrangement uses TRBV28 and TRBJ2-1, with D perhaps matching TRBD1 (5 bases). Trimming left V 7 bases short and J 6 bases short, with 16 bases between. Germline V CDR1 and CDR2: MDHEN, SYDVKM. The CDR3 loop spans 14 amino acids. The CDR3 loop is CASTPVKGVNEQFF. The DNA for the CDR3 is TGTGCCAGCACGCCTGTGAAAGGGGTCAATGAGCAGTTCTTC.

DNA of the CDR3: TGTGCCAGCAGACCGGGACAGGAGCATTGGGGCTACACCTTC. As protein: CASRPGQEHWGYTF. The chain employs TRBV2 and TRBJ1-2; TRBD1 agrees at 8 bases. The junction had 11 bases not matched to a gene; V was cut back by 6 bases and J by 8 bases. Germline V gene sequence: CDR1 SNHLY, CDR2 FYNNEI. CDR3 length: 14 residues.

The chain joins TRBV2 to TRBJ1-5; 10 nucleotides align to TRBD1. The CDR3 covers 16 residues. CDR1 SNHLY and CDR2 FYNNEI come from the germline V gene. J gave up 12 bases and V 2 bases, and 13 bases lay outside the gene matches. CDR3 nucleotides: TGTGCCAGCAGTGAATGGGGCGTGGGGACAGGGGTGGGCCAGCATTTT. Amino acid sequence: CASSEWGVGTGVGQHF.

The chain uses TRBV28 and TRBJ1-1; D gene unclear. Germline V gene data show CDR1 as MDHEN and CDR2 as SYDVKM. The V end was cut by 8 bases, the J end by 2 bases, with 12 bases between. CDR3 size: 13 residues. Here the CDR3 reads CASWTVGNTEAFF. Here the CDR3 DNA reads TGTGCCAGCTGGACTGTTGGTAACACTGAAGCTTTCTTT.

This clone was recorded only once. The chain has TRBV6-1 and TRBJ1-2; 9 bases match TRBD1. V lost 1 base and J lost 6; bases outside the gene matches: 12. Germline CDR1 MNHNS, CDR2 SASEGT. The CDR3 is made up of 17 amino acids. The CDR3 sequence is CASSEEYRTGEANGYTF. CDR3 DNA sequence: TGTGCCAGCAGTGAAGAATACCGGACAGGGGAGGCAAATGGCTACACCTTC.

This clone was seen a handful of times. V is TRBV5-1 and J is TRBJ2-3; tentatively, D is TRBD2 (5 bases). The CDR3 loop spans 16 amino acids. Per germline, CDR1 SGHRS and CDR2 YFSETQ. Trimming stripped 1 base from V and 2 bases from J, with 14 bases between. The CDR3: CASSLQAALDTDTQYF. DNA for the CDR3: TGCGCCAGCAGCTTGCAAGCGGCCCTTGACACAGATACGCAGTATTTT. Supplemented by reference TRBV5-1 and TRBJ2-3, the full variable domain reads KAGVTQTPRYLIKTRGQQVTLSCSPISGHRSVSWYQQTPGQGLQFLFEYFSETQRNKGNFPGRFSGRQFSNSRSEMNVSTLELGDSALYLCASSLQAALDTDTQYFGPGTRLTVL.

V is TRBV6-5 and J is TRBJ1-2; D gene unclear. The germline V and J ends were trimmed by 6 bases and 0 bases, with 8 bases remaining between them. This CDR3 is built from 13 residues. Germline V gene sequence: CDR1 MNHEY, CDR2 SVGAGI. The CDR3 sequence: CASRLTSNYGYTF. CDR3 DNA: TGTGCCAGCAGGCTGACATCTAACTATGGCTACACCTTC.

This chain connects TRBV6-5 to TRBJ1-6; a weak D match, TRBD1 (5 bases). The CDR3 sequence is 11 residues long. Germline CDR1 is MNHEY and CDR2 is SVGAGI. Trimming took off 5 bases at V and 16 bases at J, with 12 bases between the two ends. The CDR3 DNA reads as TGTGCCAGCAGTGAATTTGACAGTCTCCACTTT. Translated: CASSEFDSLHF.